This TCR beta chain was recorded in a study of T cells in localized non-small cell lung cancer. This CDR3 contains 15 residues. From germline, CDR1 is MGHRA and CDR2 YSYEKL. The V end was cut by 5 bases, the J end by 9 bases, with 20 bases between. Only in-frame clones appear in the TCRdb table, and some are missing; sequencing was by immunoSEQ multiplex PCR. The sample has about 59,000 clones; more than 85% are singletons. Whole-study findings and limits: Elevated circulating T cell density in blood was associated with longer overall survival. Adjacent lung was found to contain a median approximately 52 of the top 100 tumor clones. Measurement of T cell clonality placed uninvolved adjacent lung highest, above the level in tumor.

Worth noting for this clone: Its antigen is currently unknown.

This specimen consisted of peripheral blood, obtained before any cancer treatment. The sequence was obtained from a man aged 40-75 years with stage I lung adenocarcinoma. The rearrangement links TRBV4-1 to TRBJ2-1; possible D gene TRBD2, 7 bases. The CDR3 spells CASSGSRSGTSEQFF. CDR3 DNA: TGCGCCAGCAGCGGTTCGAGGAGCGGGACAAGTGAGCAGTTCTTC.